In its sample, the clone carrying this T cell receptor beta chain was seen once. These data belong to a study of blood T cell repertoires in COVID-19. Germline V lookup: CDR1 SGHAT, CDR2 FQNNGV. CDR3 length: 14 residues. Trimming at V came to 3 bases and at J to 3 bases, leaving 4 bases not matched to a gene. The repertoire was sequenced with immunoSEQ multiplex PCR; TCRdb's copy has only in-frame clones and lacks some. This sample has some 300,000 clones, with around four fifths found just once. The TCR sequence derives from a woman aged 45-59 years with active or convalescent COVID-19. The chain joins TRBV11-2 to TRBJ2-5; TRBD1 agrees at 7 bases. Material: peripheral blood. The CDR3, as DNA: TGTGCCAGCAGCTTCAACAGGGGAAAAGAGACCCAGTACTTC. This translates into CASSFNRGKETQYF. The whole variable domain, remainder taken from reference TRBV11-2 and TRBJ2-5, is EAGVAQSPRYKIIEKRQSVAFWCNPISGHATLYWYQQILGQGPKLLIQFQNNGVVDDSQLPKDRFSAERLKGVDSTLKIQPAKLEDSAVYLCASSFNRGKETQYFGPGTRLLVL.